This T cell receptor beta chain was recovered during a study of T cells after yellow fever vaccination. TCRdb reanalysed the 5' RACE reads using MiXCR and keeps one entry per CDR3 protein. The data hold about 510,000 distinct CDR3 sequences, with around a fifth observed a single time. The CDR3 runs 14 residues. Germline CDR1 is SGHTA and CDR2 is FQGNSA. The V and J ends lost 2 bases and 5 bases respectively, with 12 bases between them. Study findings and constraints: Secondary responses were weaker yet peaked faster, day 5 versus 15.

This clonotype was counted between two and nine times. Antigen unknown. The source is a man between 18 and 35 years old who received the YFV17D yellow fever vaccine. The gene calls are TRBV7-2 and TRBJ2-5; maybe TRBD2 (6 bases). Material: PBMCs, obtained roughly 20 days after the first yellow fever vaccination. In DNA, the CDR3 is TGTGCCAGCAGCTTACTGGCGGAGGGGGAGACCCAGTACTTC. It specifies CASSLLAEGETQYF.